These T cell receptor beta chains were read from a single sample in a study of blood T cell repertoires in COVID-19. Here immunoSEQ multiplex PCR was the method, and the copy in TCRdb shows in-frame clones only, minus some. This table has 150,000 to 200,000 clones, about 90% appearing once. Sequenced sample: peripheral blood. These receptor sequences come from a man in his fifties or sixties with acute or convalescent COVID-19. Each CDR3 is given with its conserved first and last residue. A D gene is named only where the DNA matches it firmly. The listing skips clone size in some rows; elsewhere it reads once, few, many or a size class.

size: NA
length: 13
J: TRBJ2-5
V: TRBV12-3/TRBV12-4
D: NA
CDR3: CASSTDGGLTQYF
DNA: TGTGCCAGCAGTACCGATGGGGGCTTGACCCAGTACTTC

size: NA
length: 15
J: TRBJ2-2
V: TRBV4-3
D: NA
CDR3: CASSQDRGDTGELFF
DNA: TGCGCCAGCAGCCAAGATCGGGGAGACACCGGGGAGCTGTTTTTT

size: NA
length: 14
J: TRBJ1-1
V: TRBV3-1/TRBV3-2
D: TRBD1
CDR3: CASTQSGTVTEAFF
DNA: TGTGCCAGCACACAATCCGGGACAGTCACTGAAGCTTTCTTT

size: NA
length: 14
J: TRBJ2-5
V: TRBV11-3
D: TRBD1
CDR3: CASSQGAAGETQYF
DNA: TGTGCCAGCAGCCAGGGGGCGGCAGGAGAGACCCAGTACTTC

size: NA
length: 17
J: TRBJ2-1
V: TRBV6-1
D: TRBD2
CDR3: CASSEDPGLAGANEQFF
DNA: TGTGCCAGCAGTGAAGACCCGGGACTAGCGGGAGCCAATGAGCAGTTCTTC

size: NA
length: 17
J: TRBJ2-5
V: TRBV28
D: NA
CDR3: CASSSVFGLGEEETQYF
DNA: TGTGCCAGCAGTTCCGTCTTCGGGTTGGGGGAGGAAGAGACCCAGTACTTC

size: NA
length: 15
J: TRBJ1-2
V: TRBV3-1/TRBV3-2
D: NA
CDR3: CASSQGRGEAHGYTF
DNA: TGTGCCAGCAGCCAAGGCCGAGGGGAGGCTCATGGCTACACCTTC

size: NA
length: 16
J: TRBJ1-6
V: TRBV7-2
D: NA
CDR3: CASSIVQSSYNSPLHF
DNA: TGTGCCAGCAGCATAGTACAGAGCTCCTATAATTCACCCCTCCACTTT

size: once
length: 15
J: TRBJ2-2
V: TRBV28
D: TRBD1
CDR3: CASSPWDRVTGELFF
DNA: TGTGCCAGCAGTCCATGGGACAGGGTAACCGGGGAGCTGTTTTTT

size: NA
length: 13
J: TRBJ2-5
V: TRBV7-2
D: NA
CDR3: CASSSEARTTQYF
DNA: TGTGCCAGCAGCTCCGAGGCCCGTACCACCCAGTACTTC

size: NA
length: 15
J: TRBJ1-3
V: TRBV28
D: NA
CDR3: CASSLVHNSGNTIYF
DNA: TGTGCCAGCAGTTTAGTACATAACTCTGGAAACACCATATATTTT

size: NA
length: 16
J: TRBJ2-3
V: TRBV3-1/TRBV3-2
D: TRBD2
CDR3: CASSQGGGGPWGTQYF
DNA: TGTGCCAGCAGCCAAGGGGGCGGGGGACCTTGGGGTACGCAGTATTTT

size: NA
length: 13
J: TRBJ2-1
V: TRBV18
D: NA
CDR3: CASSPARYNEQFF
DNA: TGTGCCAGCTCACCAGCCAGGTACAATGAGCAGTTCTTC

size: once
length: 15
J: TRBJ2-6
V: TRBV5-1
D: NA
CDR3: CASRSGDSGANVLTF
DNA: TGCGCCAGCAGGTCGGGGGACTCTGGGGCCAACGTCCTGACTTTC

size: NA
length: 13
J: TRBJ2-1
V: TRBV2
D: NA
CDR3: CASSDRSYNEQFF
DNA: TGTGCCAGCAGTGATCGCTCCTACAATGAGCAGTTCTTC

size: NA
length: 17
J: TRBJ1-2
V: TRBV11-2
D: TRBD1
CDR3: CASSIAPGTGGDYGYTF
DNA: TGTGCCAGCAGCATCGCTCCCGGGACAGGGGGCGACTATGGCTACACCTTC

size: few
length: 15
J: TRBJ2-3
V: TRBV2
D: TRBD1
CDR3: CASSGDSSSTDTQYF
DNA: TGTGCCAGCAGTGGGGACAGCTCTAGCACAGATACGCAGTATTTT

size: NA
length: 11
J: TRBJ2-3
V: TRBV7-9
D: NA
CDR3: CASSLTDTQYF
DNA: TGTGCCAGCAGCTTAACTGATACGCAGTATTTT

size: NA
length: 13
J: TRBJ1-6
V: TRBV27
D: NA
CDR3: CASSFSHQSPLHF
DNA: TGTGCCAGCAGTTTTAGCCATCAATCACCCCTCCACTTT

size: NA
length: 17
J: TRBJ2-3
V: TRBV27
D: TRBD2
CDR3: CASSLQTGWTSGYTQYF
DNA: TGTGCCAGCAGTTTACAGACAGGGTGGACTAGCGGCTATACGCAGTATTTT

size: NA
length: 17
J: TRBJ2-6
V: TRBV28
D: NA
CDR3: CASSDGRPLSGANVLTF
DNA: TGTGCCAGCAGTGATGGCAGGCCCCTCTCTGGGGCCAACGTCCTGACTTTC

size: NA
length: 14
J: TRBJ2-2
V: TRBV5-1
D: NA
CDR3: CASSLGRATGELFF
DNA: TGCGCCAGCAGCTTGGGCAGGGCCACCGGGGAGCTGTTTTTT

size: few
length: 12
J: TRBJ1-1
V: TRBV27
D: TRBD1
CDR3: CASSSQGATAFF
DNA: TGTGCCAGCAGCAGCCAGGGGGCGACAGCTTTCTTT

size: NA
length: 15
J: TRBJ1-3
V: TRBV5-1
D: NA
CDR3: CASSSRVGSGNTIYF
DNA: TGCGCCAGCAGCTCCCGGGTGGGCTCTGGAAACACCATATATTTT